The clone carrying this T cell receptor (beta chain) has at least ten counts. What it recognizes is unknown. This specimen belongs to a study of early T cells in non-severe SARS-CoV-2 infection. Study-wide background: Chains from this unsorted whole-blood bulk RNA could not be paired.

Regarding the study as a whole: Private and CD4 specificities were missed by VDJdb matching, skewed to anti-spike CD8.

Trimming took off 3 bases at V and 7 bases at J, with 19 bases between the two ends. This CDR3 has 15 amino acids. In germline, CDR1 is MNHEY, CDR2 SMNVEV (reference sequence). The TCR library protocol was used to attach unique molecular identifiers. These identifiers were attached to individual cDNA molecules. In TCRdb, the 5' RACE reads were re-called with MiXCR into one record per CDR3 protein. In the table there are about 21,000 distinct CDR3 sequences, approximately 4.8% of which are singletons. Material for sequencing was whole blood. The receptor was derived from an adult who was a healthcare worker with PCR-confirmed SARS-CoV-2 infection or an uninfected control (not recorded which). The chain employs TRBV27 and TRBJ2-7; D is possibly TRBD2 (5 bases). CDR3 bases: TGTGCCAGCAGTTTTTGGAAGGACGGGTCGGGAGAGCAGTACTTC. Translated: CASSFWKDGSGEQYF.